This section outlines one TCR beta chain sequence together with its context. These data come from a study of PD-L1 blockade in urothelial cancer. The authors spiked synthetic TCR analog templates into each PCR. Only in-frame clones appear in the TCRdb table, and some are missing; sequencing was by immunoSEQ multiplex PCR. The repertoire holds under 30,000 clones, with around three quarters as singletons. The time point: peripheral blood 6 weeks after treatment start. Each patient supplied 1 to 8 pretreatment and on-treatment samples. This specimen was PBMCs, taken around atezolizumab (anti-PD-L1) treatment. The TCR sequence derives from a man in his 70s with urothelial cancer.

CDR3 coding DNA: TGTGCCACCAGCAGAGATGGGTGGGATACAGGAGGGAACTATGGCTACACCTTC. Protein: CATSRDGWDTGGNYGYTF. The chain combines TRBV15 with TRBJ1-2; possibly TRBD1 for D (5 bases). Germline V gene lookup returns CDR1 LNHNV and CDR2 YYDKDF (reference sequence). The V end lost 0 bases, the J end lost 2 bases, and 19 bases lay between the germline ends. The CDR3 extends over 18 amino acids.